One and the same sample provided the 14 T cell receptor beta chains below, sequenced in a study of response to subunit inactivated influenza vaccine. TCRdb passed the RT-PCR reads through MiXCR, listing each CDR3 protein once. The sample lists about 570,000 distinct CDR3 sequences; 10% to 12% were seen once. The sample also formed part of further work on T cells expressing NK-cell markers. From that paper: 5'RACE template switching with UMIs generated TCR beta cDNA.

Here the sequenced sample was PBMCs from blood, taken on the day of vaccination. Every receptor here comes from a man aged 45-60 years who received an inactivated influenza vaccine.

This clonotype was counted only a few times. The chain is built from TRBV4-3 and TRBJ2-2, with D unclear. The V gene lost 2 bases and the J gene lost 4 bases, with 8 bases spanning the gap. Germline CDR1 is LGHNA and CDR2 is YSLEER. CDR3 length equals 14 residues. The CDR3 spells CASSQTRGTGELFF. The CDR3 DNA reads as TGCGCCAGCAGCCAAACGAGAGGCACCGGGGAGCTGTTTTTT.

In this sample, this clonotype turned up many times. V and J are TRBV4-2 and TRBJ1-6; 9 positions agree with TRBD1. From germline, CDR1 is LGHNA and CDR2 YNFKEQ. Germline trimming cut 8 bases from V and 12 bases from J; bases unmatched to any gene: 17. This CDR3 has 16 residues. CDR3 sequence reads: CASSGPRDRDDRPLHF. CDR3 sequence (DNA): TGTGCCAGCTCCGGGCCCCGGGACAGGGATGATAGACCCCTCCACTTT.

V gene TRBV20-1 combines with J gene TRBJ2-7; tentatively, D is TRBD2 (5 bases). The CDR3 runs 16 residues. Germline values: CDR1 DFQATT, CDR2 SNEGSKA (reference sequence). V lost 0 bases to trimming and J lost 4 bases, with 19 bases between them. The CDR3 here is CSARDRLAGRVYEQYF. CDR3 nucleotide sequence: TGCAGTGCTAGAGATCGACTCGCGGGTCGGGTTTACGAGCAGTACTTC.

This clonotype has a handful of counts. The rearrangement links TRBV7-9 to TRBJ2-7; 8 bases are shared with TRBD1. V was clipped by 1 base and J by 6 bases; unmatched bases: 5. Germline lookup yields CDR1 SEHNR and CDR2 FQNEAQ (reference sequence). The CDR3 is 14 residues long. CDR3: CASSLETGVTEQYF. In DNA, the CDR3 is TGTGCCAGCAGCTTAGAGACAGGGGTCACCGAGCAGTACTTC.

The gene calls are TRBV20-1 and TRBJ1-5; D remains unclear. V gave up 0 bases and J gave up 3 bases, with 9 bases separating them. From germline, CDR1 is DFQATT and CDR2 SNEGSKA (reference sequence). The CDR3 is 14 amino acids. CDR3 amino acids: CSARDQRNNQPQHF. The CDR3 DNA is TGCAGTGCTAGAGATCAGCGCAACAATCAGCCCCAGCATTTT.

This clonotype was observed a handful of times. The CDR3 coding sequence is TGCGCCAGCAGCTTTTCCCAGTACAATGAGCAGTTCTTC. Translation gives CASSFSQYNEQFF. The chain combines TRBV5-1 with TRBJ2-1; D gene unclear. The germline CDR1 and CDR2 sequences are SGHRS and YFSETQ. The CDR3 consists of 13 residues. Between the trimmed V and J ends, which lost 2 bases and 4 bases, there was a span of 7 bases.

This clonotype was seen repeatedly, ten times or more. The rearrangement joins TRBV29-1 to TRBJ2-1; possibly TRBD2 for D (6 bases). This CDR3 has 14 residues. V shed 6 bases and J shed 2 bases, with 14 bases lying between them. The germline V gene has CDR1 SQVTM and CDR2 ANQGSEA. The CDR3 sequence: CSVAPRGTYNEQFF. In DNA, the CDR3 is TGCAGCGTGGCCCCTCGGGGGACCTACAATGAGCAGTTCTTC.

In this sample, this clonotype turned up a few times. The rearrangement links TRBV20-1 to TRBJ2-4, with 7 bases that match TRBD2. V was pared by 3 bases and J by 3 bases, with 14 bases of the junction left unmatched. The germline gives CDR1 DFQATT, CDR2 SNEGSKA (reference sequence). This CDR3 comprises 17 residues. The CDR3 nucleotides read TGCAGTGCTAGTGCCACGGGGAGGGGTCTGGACAAAAACATTCAGTACTTC. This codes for CSASATGRGLDKNIQYF.

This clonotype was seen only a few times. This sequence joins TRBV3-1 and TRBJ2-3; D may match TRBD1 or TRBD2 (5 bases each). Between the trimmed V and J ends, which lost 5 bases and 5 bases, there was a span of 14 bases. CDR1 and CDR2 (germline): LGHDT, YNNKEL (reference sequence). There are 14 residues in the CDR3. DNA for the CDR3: TGTGCCAGCAGCTACGGGACCCTTGGAGATACGCAGTATTTT. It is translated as CASSYGTLGDTQYF.

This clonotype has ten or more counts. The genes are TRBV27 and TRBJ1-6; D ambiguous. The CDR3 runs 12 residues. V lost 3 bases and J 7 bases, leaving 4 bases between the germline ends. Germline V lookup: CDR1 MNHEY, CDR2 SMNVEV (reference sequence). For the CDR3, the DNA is TGTGCCAGCAGTTTTGTGAATTCACCCCTCCACTTT. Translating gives CASSFVNSPLHF.

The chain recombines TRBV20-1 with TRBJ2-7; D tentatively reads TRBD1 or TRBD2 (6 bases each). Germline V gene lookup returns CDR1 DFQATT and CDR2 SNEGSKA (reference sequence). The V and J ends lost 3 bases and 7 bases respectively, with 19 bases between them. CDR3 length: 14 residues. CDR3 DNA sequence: TGCAGTGCTAGTAAACGGGGGCCCTTGGCGGAGCAGTACTTC. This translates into CSASKRGPLAEQYF.

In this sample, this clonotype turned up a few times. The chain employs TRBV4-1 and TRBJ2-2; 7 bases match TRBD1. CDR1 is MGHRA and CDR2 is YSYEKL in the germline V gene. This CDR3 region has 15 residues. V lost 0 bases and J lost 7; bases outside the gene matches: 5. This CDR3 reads CASSQEGRGYGELFF. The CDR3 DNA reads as TGCGCCAGCAGCCAAGAGGGCAGGGGGTACGGGGAGCTGTTTTTT.

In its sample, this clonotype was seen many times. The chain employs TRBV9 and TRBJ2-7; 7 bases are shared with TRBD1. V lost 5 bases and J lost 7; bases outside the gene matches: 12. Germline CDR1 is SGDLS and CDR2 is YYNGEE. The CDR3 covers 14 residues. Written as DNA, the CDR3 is TGTGCCAGCAGTTCAACAGGGGTCGCTTGGGAGCAGTACTTC. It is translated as CASSSTGVAWEQYF.

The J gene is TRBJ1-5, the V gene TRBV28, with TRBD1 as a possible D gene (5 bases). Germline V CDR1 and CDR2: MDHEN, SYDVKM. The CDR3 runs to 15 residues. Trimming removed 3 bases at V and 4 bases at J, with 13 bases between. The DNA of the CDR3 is TGTGCCAGCAGTTTTTCAAGGGGTGGGAATCAGCCCCAGCATTTT. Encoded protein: CASSFSRGGNQPQHF.